The entry below gives a single T cell receptor (beta chain) sequence along with its context. Sequence at one end of the junction differs from germline and may be a read error. TCRdb called the 5' RACE reads again in MiXCR, with one record for every CDR3 protein. The sample has 250,000 to 350,000 distinct CDR3 sequences, 15% to 20% seen once. The source of the sample is a study of T-cell memory formation after mild COVID-19. The CDR3 runs to 18 residues. CDR1 is MNHEY and CDR2 is SVGAGI in the germline V gene. The sequenced sample consisted of PBMCs or a T cell subset sorted from them (not recorded which). The receptor's source is a man aged 18 to 30 who had mild COVID-19 (a few samples of this study predate the infection). Cell type and time point are not known. This chain joins TRBV6-5 and TRBJ1-3; maybe TRBD1 (5 bases). CDR3 residues: CASISGAALTDSGNTTYF. The DNA for the CDR3 is TGTGCCAGCATCAGCGGGGCAGCATTGACCGACTCTGGAAACACCACATATTTT.